A single sample gave rise to the 2 T cell receptor beta chains below, sequenced in a study of OX40 agonist ivuxolimab in advanced cancers. Generated by immunoSEQ multiplex PCR, the TCRdb table keeps only in-frame clones and is missing some. This table has around 34,000 clones, nearly 85% appearing once. Specimen: CD4+ or CD8+ T cells sorted from blood, collected in a trial of the OX40 agonist ivuxolimab. The receptor set was obtained from an adult with an advanced solid tumor such as melanoma, head and neck, liver or kidney cancer.

This chain connects TRBV15 to TRBJ2-7, with 9 bases aligning to TRBD1. This CDR3 contains 13 residues. Germline CDR1 LNHNV, CDR2 YYDKDF (reference sequence). The V segment lost 1 base and the J segment 5 bases; nucleotides outside the gene matches: 0. This CDR3 reads CATSRGTGDEQYF. The CDR3 coding sequence is TGTGCCACCAGCAGAGGGACAGGGGACGAGCAGTACTTC.

Concerning this clone: One end of the junction varies from germline; a read error may be responsible. The chain is built from TRBV13 and TRBJ1-1; D possibly corresponds to TRBD1 (6 bases). The CDR3 totals 14 residues. Germline CDR1 and CDR2: PRHDT and FYEKMQ (reference sequence). CDR3 sequence reads: CASSLGGGNTEAFF. CDR3 nucleotide sequence: TGTGCCAGCAGCCTAGGAGGGGGAAACACTGAAGCTTTCTTT.